This passage covers 5 T cell receptor beta chains from one sample sequenced in a study of OX40 agonist ivuxolimab in advanced cancers. Using immunoSEQ multiplex PCR, the repertoire was profiled, and TCRdb retains in-frame clones only, with some absent. The sample has about 110,000 clones; 90% are singletons. This specimen was CD4+ or CD8+ T cells sorted from blood, taken in a trial of the OX40 agonist ivuxolimab. These receptors all come from an adult with an advanced solid tumor such as melanoma, head and neck, liver or kidney cancer.

The rearrangement links TRBV18 to TRBJ1-4; weak D call: TRBD1 (5 bases). Germline CDR1 is KGHSH and CDR2 is LQKENI. With 1 base removed from V and 4 bases from J, the gap between germline ends came to 7 bases. The CDR3 has 14 amino acids. The DNA of the CDR3 is TGTGCCAGCTCACCACAGGGGTATAATGAAAAACTGTTTTTT. Protein: CASSPQGYNEKLFF.

The V and J genes are TRBV6-5 and TRBJ2-7; D is uncertain. The CDR3 sequence is 11 residues long. Germline values: CDR1 MNHEY, CDR2 SVGAGI. Trimming stripped 4 bases from V and 2 bases from J, with 3 bases between. CDR3 coding DNA: TGTGCCAGCAGTTTAACCTACGAGCAGTACTTC. Translating it yields CASSLTYEQYF.

The V gene is TRBV18, the J gene TRBJ1-1; D not resolved. The ends were cut back, 3 bases at V and 0 bases at J, with 8 bases in the middle. The CDR3 length is 14 residues. CDR1 is KGHSH, CDR2 LQKENI, per germline. This CDR3 is CASSPAQMNTEAFF. The CDR3 DNA is TGTGCCAGCTCACCCGCACAGATGAACACTGAAGCTTTCTTT.

The chain carries TRBV5-6 and TRBJ2-2; D is ambiguous. The CDR3 length is 15 residues. Germline lookup yields CDR1 SGHDT and CDR2 YYEEEE. Trimming took off 2 bases at V and 5 bases at J, with 13 bases between the two ends. CDR3 bases: TGTGCCAGCAGCTTTCTCGGGCTGGGGACCGGGGAGCTGTTTTTT. This sequence encodes CASSFLGLGTGELFF.

The rearrangement uses TRBV4-2 and TRBJ1-5, with D hard to call. This CDR3 contains 15 residues. Looked up from germline, CDR1 is LGHNA and CDR2 is YNFKEQ. V dropped 0 bases and J dropped 6 bases, with 12 bases sitting between them. The CDR3 DNA reads TGTGCCAGCAGCCAAGATTGGGGTGGAGCTCAGCCCCAGCATTTT. Amino acid sequence: CASSQDWGGAQPQHF.